Shown below are 9 T cell receptor beta chains from a single sample sequenced in a study of a mutant IDH1 vaccine in newly diagnosed glioma. Described time point: week 47, end of study. The content of each vaccine dose was 300 ug of mutant IDH1 20-mer peptide, and topical imiquimod accompanied it. Using immunoSEQ multiplex PCR, the repertoire was profiled, and TCRdb retains in-frame clones only, with some absent. This sample has tens of thousands of clones, with over 60% found just once. No antigens are known for them. Sequencing was performed on PBMCs, taken from a glioma patient whose treatment included an IDH1 peptide vaccine. The receptors derive from a woman aged 35 to 49 with glioma. Some clones in this sample may be carry-over from other donors' samples.

The chain is built from TRBV30 and TRBJ2-6, with D maybe TRBD1 (6 bases). The CDR3 is made up of 16 amino acids. CDR1 and CDR2 from the germline V gene are GTSNPN and SVGIG (reference sequence). Trimming removed 4 bases from V and 1 base from J, with 14 bases in between. CDR3 sequence (DNA): TGTGCCTGGACTTCCGAAACAGGGTCTGGGGCCAACGTCCTGACTTTC. This translates into CAWTSETGSGANVLTF.

This chain uses TRBV5-1 with TRBJ2-7; 9 bases match TRBD1. The CDR3 is 14 amino acids. CDR1 SGHRS and CDR2 YFSETQ come from the germline V gene. J gave up 6 bases and V 4 bases, and 8 bases lay outside the gene matches. The CDR3 DNA is TGCGCCAGCAGCCCGGGACAGGGTGTCAGCGAGCAGTACTTC. It encodes CASSPGQGVSEQYF.

The rearrangement links TRBV11-2 to TRBJ1-6, with D maybe TRBD1 (5 bases). Trimming left V 1 base short and J 7 bases short, with 11 bases between. CDR3 length equals 15 residues. Germline V gene lookup returns CDR1 SGHAT and CDR2 FQNNGV. The CDR3 DNA reads as TGTGCCAGCAGCTTAGGACAGTTCCTAAATTCACCCCTCCACTTT. It translates to CASSLGQFLNSPLHF.

The chain employs TRBV6-1 and TRBJ2-3, with 11 nucleotides matching TRBD2. CDR3 size: 14 residues. V dropped 5 bases and J dropped 6; count of bases not matched to a gene: 4. Germline assignment: CDR1 MNHNS and CDR2 SASEGT. CDR3 in DNA: TGTGCCAGCAGTTTAGCGGGGGGGTCGGATACGCAGTATTTT. It encodes CASSLAGGSDTQYF.

The chain joins TRBV2 to TRBJ1-5; D is unresolved. The CDR3 totals 13 residues. Per the germline V gene, CDR1 is SNHLY and CDR2 is FYNNEI. V was trimmed by 3 bases and J by 0 bases, leaving 3 bases between them. The CDR3 region is CASSDHSNQPQHF. The CDR3 DNA reads as TGTGCCAGCAGTGACCATAGCAATCAGCCCCAGCATTTT.

The chain joins TRBV19 to TRBJ1-1, with D tentatively TRBD1 (6 bases). V lost 1 base, J lost 4 bases, and 13 bases lay in between. Germline V gene sequence: CDR1 LNHDA, CDR2 SQIVND (reference sequence). The CDR3 has 15 amino acids. The CDR3 loop reads CASSIVDSPTTEAFF. CDR3 in DNA: TGTGCCAGTAGTATAGTGGACAGCCCGACCACTGAAGCTTTCTTT.

The CDR3 DNA sequence: TGTGCCAGCAGCTTAGTGGGACAGGGGTCCAATCAGCCCCAGCATTTT. Encoded protein: CASSLVGQGSNQPQHF. The chain is built from TRBV7-2 and TRBJ1-5; 10 nucleotides agree with TRBD1. This CDR3 has 16 amino acids. CDR1 is SGHTA and CDR2 is FQGNSA in the germline V gene. Losses at the gene ends were 1 base for V and 3 bases for J; bases not matched to a gene: 3.

The J gene is TRBJ2-3, the V gene TRBV5-1; 10 bases are a match to TRBD1. The CDR3 runs 17 residues. Trimming took 4 bases from V and 0 from J; bases not matched to a gene: 8. Germline CDR1 reads SGHRS; CDR2 reads YFSETQ. The CDR3 reads CASSLDGTGASTDTQYF. In nucleotides, the CDR3 is TGCGCCAGCAGCCTGGATGGGACAGGGGCTAGCACAGATACGCAGTATTTT.

Turning to this clone: The same CDR3 also results from other DNA sequences found in this sample. The chain couples TRBV27 to TRBJ2-7; D is unclear. This CDR3 has 13 amino acids. The V end was cut by 4 bases, the J end by 1 base, with 8 bases between. CDR1 MNHEY and CDR2 SMNVEV come from the germline V gene (reference sequence). The CDR3 DNA sequence: TGTGCCAGCAGTTCGCCACCTTCCTACGAGCAGTACTTC. It translates to CASSSPPSYEQYF.